The T cell receptor beta chain under discussion was sequenced for a study of T cell responses to AZD1222 COVID-19 vaccine. Profiled with immunoSEQ multiplex PCR; TCRdb holds only in-frame clones, not every one. The sample consists of about 150,000 clones, around nine tenths of them appearing once. The TCR was taken from an adult who received the AZD1222 COVID-19 vaccine. This specimen consisted of peripheral blood, obtained 28 days after the second AZD1222 dose.

DNA of the CDR3: TGTGCCAGCAGCCAAGCGGGACAGGGGGCGGATGGCTACACCTTC. This encodes CASSQAGQGADGYTF. V and J are TRBV14 and TRBJ1-2, with 12 bases that match TRBD1. Germline CDR1 is SGHDN and CDR2 is FVKESK. V was clipped by 1 base and J by 6 bases; unmatched bases: 3. The CDR3 length is 15 residues. The entire variable domain, with the rest obtained from reference TRBV14 and TRBJ1-2, is as follows: EAGVTQFPSHSVIEKGQTVTLRCDPISGHDNLYWYRRVMGKEIKFLLHFVKESKQDESGMPNNRFLAERTGGTYSTLKVQPAELEDSGVYFCASSQAGQGADGYTFGSGTRLTVV.